The T cell receptor (beta chain) under discussion was sequenced for a study of T cells in localized non-small cell lung cancer. The CDR3 has 15 amino acids. Trimming took 8 bases from V and 6 from J; bases not matched to a gene: 11. CDR1 and CDR2 from the germline V gene are MDHEN and SYDVKM. Study-wide results and limits: Of the tissues analyzed, uninvolved adjacent lung showed maximal T cell clonality, greater than tumor. It remains possible that heterogeneity exists, since only one tumor region was sequenced. Turning up in adjacent lung were a median approximately 58 of the top 100 tumor clones. Among blood samples, higher T cell density accompanied longer overall survival.

Repertoires were generated with immunoSEQ multiplex PCR, while TCRdb's copy carries only in-frame clones and drops some. The repertoire holds about 24,000 clones, about 94% seen once, with roughly 2.8% in the top ten. This clone appeared a single time. The target antigen is unknown. This chain connects TRBV28 to TRBJ2-1; TRBD2 matches 9 bases. Sample: peripheral blood, taken before any cancer treatment. This sequence was found in a woman aged 35-75 years with stage I lung adenocarcinoma. CDR3 in amino acids: CASGIAGVSGNEQFF. DNA of the CDR3: TGTGCCAGCGGAATAGCGGGAGTATCGGGCAATGAGCAGTTCTTC.